Listed below are T cell receptor beta chains from one sample, sequenced in a study of T cell responses to AZD1222 COVID-19 vaccine. Repertoires were generated with immunoSEQ multiplex PCR, while TCRdb's copy carries only in-frame clones and drops some. The profile covers around 100,000 clones, with around 87% appearing a single time and about 3% taken by the ten largest. Specimen: peripheral blood, collected on day 0 of AZD1222 vaccination. The receptors derive from an adult in good health. Both conserved end residues are part of each CDR3. The order of the fields is D gene, clone size, J gene, V gene, CDR3 protein, CDR3 DNA. A D gene is named only where the DNA matches it firmly. For some rows the clone size is stated as once, few or many, or as a class when expanded; others skip it.

. | . | TRBJ1-2 | TRBV6-6 | CASTGTDVTSNYGYTF | TGTGCCAGCACGGGTACAGACGTTACCTCTAACTATGGCTACACCTTC
TRBD2 | . | TRBJ2-1 | TRBV7-8 | CASSRRPAGGSSYNEQFF | TGTGCCAGCAGCCGACGACCAGCGGGGGGGTCCTCCTACAATGAGCAGTTCTTC
. | . | TRBJ1-5 | TRBV12-3/TRBV12-4 | CASSLAQYQPQHF | TGTGCCAGCAGTTTAGCGCAATATCAGCCCCAGCATTTT
TRBD1 | . | TRBJ1-2 | TRBV7-2 | CASSQDGTGGFYGYTF | TGTGCCAGCAGCCAGGACGGGACAGGGGGATTCTATGGCTACACCTTC
TRBD1 | . | TRBJ1-1 | TRBV28 | CASSLLDRGKAFF | TGTGCCAGCAGTTTATTAGACAGGGGGAAGGCTTTCTTT
. | . | TRBJ1-1 | TRBV3-1/TRBV3-2 | CASSHRGSAFF | TGTGCCAGCAGCCACAGGGGTTCGGCTTTCTTT
TRBD1 | . | TRBJ2-7 | TRBV10-1 | CASRNGTDPSYEQYF | TGCGCCAGCAGAAACGGGACAGACCCCTCCTACGAGCAGTACTTC
TRBD1 | few | TRBJ1-3 | TRBV6-1 | CASSGGGGPLAGNTIYF | TGTGCCAGCAGTGGGGGAGGGGGCCCCCTTGCGGGAAACACCATATATTTT
TRBD1 | few | TRBJ2-7 | TRBV3-1/TRBV3-2 | CASQTGTGLSYEQYF | TGTGCCAGCCAAACCGGGACAGGGCTCTCCTACGAGCAGTACTTC
. | . | TRBJ1-1 | TRBV3-1/TRBV3-2 | CASSQRMTEAFF | TGTGCCAGCAGCCAAAGGATGACTGAAGCTTTCTTT
. | . | TRBJ1-2 | TRBV6-5 | CASSYERGGYGYTF | TGTGCCAGCAGTTACGAAAGGGGCGGCTATGGCTACACCTTC
. | . | TRBJ2-3 | TRBV13 | CASSLKAGPGDTQYF | TGTGCCAGCAGCTTAAAGGCGGGGCCGGGAGATACGCAGTATTTT
. | . | TRBJ2-7 | TRBV6-2/TRBV6-3 | CASSLGVYEQYF | TGTGCCAGCAGTTTAGGAGTCTACGAGCAGTACTTC
TRBD2 | . | TRBJ2-3 | TRBV4-3 | CASSSSVAGGTDTQYF | TGCGCCAGCAGCTCGTCGGTAGCGGGGGGCACAGATACGCAGTATTTT
. | . | TRBJ1-3 | TRBV19 | CASSITGGSGNTIYF | TGTGCCAGTAGTATAACAGGAGGTTCTGGAAACACCATATATTTT
. | . | TRBJ1-2 | TRBV6-5 | CASSLTRVYGYTF | TGTGCCAGCAGCCTAACCCGGGTCTATGGCTACACCTTC
. | . | TRBJ1-1 | TRBV19 | CASSIGSRPNTEAFF | TGTGCCAGTAGTATAGGCAGCCGTCCTAACACTGAAGCTTTCTTT
. | . | TRBJ2-7 | TRBV25-1 | CASSGQGRYEQYF | TGTGCCAGCAGTGGCCAGGGACGCTACGAGCAGTACTTC
. | few | TRBJ2-2 | TRBV4-1 | CASSQENRANTGELFF | TGCGCCAGCAGCCAAGAAAACAGAGCGAACACCGGGGAGCTGTTTTTT
. | . | TRBJ1-5 | TRBV30 | CAWSVGSNQPQHF | TGTGCCTGGAGTGTTGGGAGCAATCAGCCCCAGCATTTT
TRBD1 | once | TRBJ1-2 | TRBV19 | CASSGQGTPNYGYTF | TGTGCCAGTAGTGGACAGGGGACCCCTAACTATGGCTACACCTTC
. | once | TRBJ2-2 | TRBV2 | CASSVRGPGELFF | TGTGCCAGCAGTGTCCGCGGACCCGGGGAGCTGTTTTTT
. | . | TRBJ1-1 | TRBV29-1 | CSVEDRGRGAFF | TGCAGCGTTGAAGATAGGGGGAGGGGAGCTTTCTTT
TRBD1 | . | TRBJ1-6 | TRBV7-8 | CASRGQGMYSPLHF | TGTGCCAGCAGGGGACAGGGGATGTATTCACCCCTCCACTTT
. | . | TRBJ1-1 | TRBV5-1 | CASSLAWGNTEAFF | TGCGCCAGCAGCTTGGCATGGGGGAATACTGAAGCTTTCTTT